This is a list of T cell receptor beta chains from one sample in a study of blood T cell repertoires in COVID-19. Assay used: immunoSEQ multiplex PCR; TCRdb lists only in-frame clones, some missing. Of some 250,000 clones listed, around 83% were seen once; the top ten hold roughly a tenth. Material: peripheral blood. The receptors were gathered from a woman over 75 with acute or convalescent COVID-19. The CDR3 runs from the conserved cysteine through the conserved F or W. The D gene is left open where the match is weak. The size field is filled for only some rows; it gives once, few, many or a size class.

abundance	v_gene	j_gene	d_gene	len	CDR3nt	CDR3aa
-	TRBV23-1	TRBJ2-1	TRBD1	13	TGCGCCAGCAGTGGGACAGCCTACAATGAGCAGTTCTTC	CASSGTAYNEQFF
-	TRBV2	TRBJ2-4	-	15	TGTGCCAGCAGGCTGAGGGTTCTAGCCAAAAACATTCAGTACTTC	CASRLRVLAKNIQYF
few	TRBV29-1	TRBJ1-1	TRBD1	15	TGCAGCGTTGAACCACAGGGGACGGGGAACACTGAAGCTTTCTTT	CSVEPQGTGNTEAFF
-	TRBV2	TRBJ1-4	TRBD1	13	TGTGCCACCCGACAGGGGGCGCGAGAAAAACTGTTTTTT	CATRQGAREKLFF
-	TRBV3-1/TRBV3-2	TRBJ2-1	-	13	TGTGCCAGCAGCCAAGCAGGGGTCCATGAGCAGTTCTTC	CASSQAGVHEQFF
-	TRBV4-1	TRBJ1-6	TRBD1	18	TGCGCCAGCAGCCAAGCGTTGAACAGGGGTAACTATAATTCACCCCTCCACTTT	CASSQALNRGNYNSPLHF
few	TRBV2	TRBJ2-3	-	15	TGTGCCAGCAATCAAATAGGGGCCGGAGCAGATACGCAGTATTTT	CASNQIGAGADTQYF
-	TRBV28	TRBJ1-5	TRBD1	15	TGTGCCAGCAGGGAGGGACAGGGCAGCAATCAGCCCCAGCATTTT	CASREGQGSNQPQHF
few	TRBV2	TRBJ1-5	-	13	TGTGCCAGCACAAGGGAGAGCAATCAGCCCCAGCATTTT	CASTRESNQPQHF
-	TRBV7-8	TRBJ1-2	-	14	TGTGCCAGCAGCCCAAAGGTGGGAGGGGACGGCTACACCTTC	CASSPKVGGDGYTF
once	TRBV10-2	TRBJ2-2	-	15	TGCGCCAGCAGTGATCCCCGAGCGTACACCGGGGAGCTGTTTTTT	CASSDPRAYTGELFF
once	TRBV6-5	TRBJ1-5	TRBD1	14	TGTGCCAGCTCGGAGGGACAGGGCGGTCAGCCCCAGCATTTT	CASSEGQGGQPQHF
few	TRBV29-1	TRBJ1-2	-	12	TGCAGCGTTGATGAGGGAGGCTATGGCTACACCTTC	CSVDEGGYGYTF
-	TRBV6-5	TRBJ2-5	TRBD1	15	TGTGCCAGCAGTCAGGGGGACACTATACAAGAGACCCAGTACTTC	CASSQGDTIQETQYF
-	TRBV7-8	TRBJ2-5	TRBD1	15	TGTGCCAGCAGCTTTATCGGCGAGGGGGCCCCAACCCAGTACTTC	CASSFIGEGAPTQYF
-	TRBV28	TRBJ2-7	-	14	TGTGCCAGCAGTCCGCAGGGCTTCCCCTACGAGCAGTACTTC	CASSPQGFPYEQYF
-	TRBV30	TRBJ1-5	TRBD1	15	TGTGCCTGGAGTGTACGACAGGGGGCGGGAAAGCCCCAGCATTTT	CAWSVRQGAGKPQHF
-	TRBV5-1	TRBJ1-2	TRBD1	14	TGCGCCAGCAGCTCAGGGACAGGGACGCATGGCTACACCTTC	CASSSGTGTHGYTF
few	TRBV30	TRBJ1-3	-	12	TGTGCCCACAGGGCAGGGGGAAACACCATATATTTT	CAHRAGGNTIYF
once	TRBV5-1	TRBJ1-3	TRBD1	15	TGCGCCAGCAGCCAAACAAGGGGGCCTGGAAACACCATATATTTT	CASSQTRGPGNTIYF
few	TRBV28	TRBJ1-5	-	15	TGTGCCAGCAGTTTAGGGACAACTAGCAATCAGCCCCAGCATTTT	CASSLGTTSNQPQHF
few	TRBV30	TRBJ1-2	-	17	TGTGCCTGGAGTGCCCCCGGGCAGGGGTTCTCTAACTATGGCTACACCTTC	CAWSAPGQGFSNYGYTF
-	TRBV28	TRBJ1-6	TRBD1	17	TGTGCCGTGCCAGCAGGGGGTTACACAGGGTATAATTCACCCCTCCACTTT	CAVPAGGYTGYNSPLHF
-	TRBV19	TRBJ1-2	TRBD1	15	TGTGCCAGTAGTATTGAGGGGGCGCGATTCTATGGCTACACCTTC	CASSIEGARFYGYTF
-	TRBV5-8	TRBJ2-7	-	13	TGTGCCAGCAGCCAGGATTGGAACTACGAGCAGTACTTC	CASSQDWNYEQYF
-	TRBV2	TRBJ2-2	-	13	TGTGCCAGCAGTCTTACAGGGAACGGGGAGCTGTTTTTT	CASSLTGNGELFF
-	TRBV7-2	TRBJ2-3	-	13	TGTGCCGGGAGAGTCCCTAGCACAGATACGCAGTATTTT	CAGRVPSTDTQYF
few	TRBV7-3	TRBJ1-6	-	15	TGTGCCAGCAGCCCATCGGGGAGTTATAATTCACCCCTCCACTTT	CASSPSGSYNSPLHF
-	TRBV12-3/TRBV12-4	TRBJ1-1	-	12	TGTGCCAGCAGTCGGACAAACACTGAAGCTTTCTTT	CASSRTNTEAFF
-	TRBV5-1	TRBJ2-3	-	15	TGCGCCAGCAGCTTAGTCGGGGTACCAACAGATACGCAGTATTTT	CASSLVGVPTDTQYF
-	TRBV6-5	TRBJ2-1	TRBD2	15	TGTGCCAGCAGTCGCGGGGGGGCCCAAAACAATGAGCAGTTCTTC	CASSRGGAQNNEQFF
-	TRBV10-3	TRBJ1-2	TRBD1	19	TGTGCCATCAGTGAGGGGCCCCGGGACAGGGTACGAGCTAACTATGGCTACACCTTC	CAISEGPRDRVRANYGYTF
-	TRBV19	TRBJ2-5	TRBD2	15	TGTGCCAGTAGTACCGGGACTAGCGGGACGGAGACCCAGTACTTC	CASSTGTSGTETQYF
-	TRBV19	TRBJ1-1	-	14	TGTGCCAGTAGTATCCAGGCAGGCGGGACTGAAGCTTTCTTT	CASSIQAGGTEAFF
-	TRBV19	TRBJ2-3	TRBD1	14	TGTGCCAGTAGTATGACAGGGGCCACAGATACGCAGTATTTT	CASSMTGATDTQYF
-	TRBV5-1	TRBJ2-2	-	18	TGCGCCAGCAGCTTGGCGGGGGGACAGGCTGGCCTCACCGGGGAGCTGTTTTTT	CASSLAGGQAGLTGELFF
-	TRBV11-2	TRBJ2-1	TRBD2	16	TGTGCCAGCAGCCCTCCGCGGGGGGAGCGTTACAATGAGCAGTTCTTC	CASSPPRGERYNEQFF
-	TRBV19	TRBJ1-1	-	14	TGTGCCAGTAGTATAGGACGGGAGAACACTGAAGCTTTCTTT	CASSIGRENTEAFF
-	TRBV5-1	TRBJ2-2	TRBD1	16	TGCGCCAGCAGTGCAACGGGACAGCCGAACACCGGGGAGCTGTTTTTT	CASSATGQPNTGELFF
-	TRBV5-4	TRBJ1-2	-	18	TGTGCCAGCAGCTTGGCAGGTCGGCAGGGCAAAGGAGGGTATGGCTACACCTTC	CASSLAGRQGKGGYGYTF
-	TRBV29-1	TRBJ2-1	TRBD2	17	TGCAGCGTTGAAGAGGTTCCTAGCGGGGGGGCAGGGGATGAGCAGTTCTTC	CSVEEVPSGGAGDEQFF